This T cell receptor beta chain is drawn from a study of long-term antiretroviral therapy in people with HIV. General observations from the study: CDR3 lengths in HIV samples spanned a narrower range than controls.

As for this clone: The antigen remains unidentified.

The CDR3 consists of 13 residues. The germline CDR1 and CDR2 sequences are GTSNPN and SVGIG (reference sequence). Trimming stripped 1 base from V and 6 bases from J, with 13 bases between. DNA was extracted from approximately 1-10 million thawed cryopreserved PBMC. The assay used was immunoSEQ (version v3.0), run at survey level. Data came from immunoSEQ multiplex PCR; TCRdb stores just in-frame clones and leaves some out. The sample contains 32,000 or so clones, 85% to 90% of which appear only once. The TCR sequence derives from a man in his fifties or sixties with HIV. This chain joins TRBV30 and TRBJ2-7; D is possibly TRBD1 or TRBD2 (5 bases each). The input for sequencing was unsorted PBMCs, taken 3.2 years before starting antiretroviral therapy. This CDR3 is CAWSGTGLREQYF. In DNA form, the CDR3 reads TGTGCCTGGAGTGGAACGGGGCTCCGCGAGCAGTACTTC.